One sample yielded the 24 T cell receptor beta chains listed below, sequenced in a study of cytomegalovirus exposure and HLA in healthy donors. PCR involved 60 Vbeta and 13 Jbeta primers. Clones were sequenced by immunoSEQ multiplex PCR, and TCRdb holds only the in-frame ones, with some missing. This table has roughly 140,000 clones, 79% appearing once. Sequencing input: PBMCs. The receptors shown here come from a human donor in good health.

The chain carries TRBV4-2 and TRBJ1-3; D unresolved. Germline V gene sequence: CDR1 LGHNA, CDR2 YNFKEQ. This CDR3 has 16 amino acids. Trimming removed 2 bases from V and 0 bases from J, with 11 bases in between. CDR3 nucleotide sequence: TGTGCCAGCAGCCAATCCGACGGGTACTCTGGAAACACCATATATTTT. This gives the protein CASSQSDGYSGNTIYF.

V gene TRBV2 combines with J gene TRBJ1-3, with 8 positions matching TRBD1. The CDR3 consists of 15 residues. V lost 6 bases and J lost 0; bases outside the gene matches: 4. From germline, CDR1 is SNHLY and CDR2 FYNNEI. Here the CDR3 DNA reads TGTGCCAGCAGCGGCACAGGGGGCTCTGGAAACACCATATATTTT. Translation: CASSGTGGSGNTIYF.

This clone is a singleton in its sample. The rearrangement joins TRBV29-1 to TRBJ2-5, with D maybe TRBD2 (5 bases). The germline V gene encodes CDR1 SQVTM and CDR2 ANQGSEA. The CDR3 contains 14 residues. Trimming took 4 bases from V and 0 from J, leaving 12 bases between them. DNA of the CDR3: TGCAGCGTTGTCCTAGCCAACTACCAAGAGACCCAGTACTTC. Translated, it gives CSVVLANYQETQYF.

CDR3 in DNA: TGTGCCAGCAGCTTTGGGACTTTAACCTACGAGCAGTACTTC. Its translation is CASSFGTLTYEQYF. This chain links TRBV7-8 with TRBJ2-7, with D perhaps matching TRBD2 (6 bases). The CDR3 contains 14 residues. V lost 3 bases and J lost 2, with 11 bases in between. Per the germline V gene, CDR1 is SGHVS and CDR2 is FQNEAQ.

This clone was detected once. This chain connects TRBV5-6 to TRBJ1-2; D gene unclear. CDR1 and CDR2 from the germline V gene are SGHDT and YYEEEE. Trimming stripped 0 bases from V and 5 bases from J, with 11 bases between. The length of the CDR3 is 14 residues. The CDR3 DNA sequence: TGTGCCAGCAGCTTGGGTTCACAGATTTATGGCTACACCTTC. Its protein is CASSLGSQIYGYTF.

V usage is TRBV2 and J usage is TRBJ1-6, with 7 bases aligning to TRBD1. V trimming: 8 bases; J trimming: 0 bases; junction bases outside the gene matches: 4. The CDR3 is 15 residues long. Looked up from germline, CDR1 is SNHLY and CDR2 is FYNNEI. The chain's CDR3 is CASGGDSSYNSPLHF. The CDR3 DNA reads TGTGCCAGCGGCGGGGACAGCTCCTATAATTCACCCCTCCACTTT.

This clone was seen a few times. The rearrangement joins TRBV7-9 to TRBJ1-1; 8 nucleotides agree with TRBD1. Germline CDR1 SEHNR, CDR2 FQNEAQ (reference sequence). This CDR3 is 13 amino acids long. After removal of 5 bases from V and 11 bases from J, the junction contained 10 bases not matched to a gene. The CDR3 DNA reads as TGTGCCAGCAGCCACAGGGGGTTAGTGGGGGCTTTCTTT. Amino acids: CASSHRGLVGAFF.

This clone was found a few times. V usage is TRBV7-9 and J usage is TRBJ1-4; possibly TRBD1 for D (5 bases). This CDR3 contains 14 residues. Germline lookup yields CDR1 SEHNR and CDR2 FQNEAQ (reference sequence). Trimming took off 5 bases at V and 8 bases at J, with 15 bases between the two ends. In nucleotides, the CDR3 is TGTGCCAGCAGCATCGGGACCGGGGGGGAAAAACTGTTTTTT. It is translated as CASSIGTGGEKLFF.

This sequence joins TRBV6-6 and TRBJ1-5; TRBD1 matches 7 bases. The CDR3 has 16 amino acids. Germline CDR1 is MNHNY and CDR2 is SVGAGI (reference sequence). Trimming removed 7 bases from V and 4 bases from J; junction bases left unmatched: 13. The CDR3 sequence: CASTVTLAGGNQPQHF. The DNA for the CDR3 is TGTGCCAGCACAGTTACCCTTGCAGGGGGTAATCAGCCCCAGCATTTT.

This clone has a handful of counts. This sequence joins TRBV7-9 and TRBJ1-4; TRBD1 agrees at 7 bases. The germline V gene encodes CDR1 SEHNR and CDR2 FQNEAQ (reference sequence). The V and J ends lost 4 bases and 5 bases, in that order; junction bases with no gene match: 7. CDR3 size: 15 residues. CDR3 sequence reads: CASSSPGTVNEKLFF. CDR3 DNA sequence: TGTGCCAGCAGCTCCCCCGGGACAGTCAATGAAAAACTGTTTTTT.

The J gene is TRBJ1-1, the V gene TRBV5-4; no reliable D call. The V end lost 2 bases, the J end lost 0 bases, and 11 bases lay between the germline ends. The length of the CDR3 is 15 residues. CDR1 and CDR2 from the germline V gene are SGHNT and YYREEE (reference sequence). CDR3 amino acids: CASSLQGTMNTEAFF. The CDR3 DNA is TGTGCCAGCAGCTTACAAGGTACTATGAACACTGAAGCTTTCTTT.

This clone came up once. The V and J genes are TRBV5-1 and TRBJ2-7; TRBD2 is a possible D gene (6 bases). The CDR3 is 15 amino acids. Germline CDR1 and CDR2: SGHRS and YFSETQ. Trimming took 4 bases from V and 4 from J, leaving 18 bases between them. CDR3 bases: TGCGCCAGCAGCCCCAACCCCGGGGAGGCTTACGAGCAGTACTTC. This sequence encodes CASSPNPGEAYEQYF.

The CDR3 DNA sequence: TGTGCCAGCAGCCTCGTATTGGGGGGGAGTTCACCCCTCCACTTT. It encodes CASSLVLGGSSPLHF. The chain is built from TRBV6-5 and TRBJ1-6, with D possibly matching TRBD1 (5 bases). Germline V gene lookup returns CDR1 MNHEY and CDR2 SVGAGI. This CDR3 has 15 residues. Trimming pared 6 bases from V and 9 bases from J, leaving 18 bases between.

This chain uses TRBV7-9 with TRBJ2-1, with 9 positions matching TRBD1. The CDR3 is made up of 12 amino acids. Germline V gene lookup returns CDR1 SEHNR and CDR2 FQNEAQ (reference sequence). The CDR3: CTVKQGANEQFF. CDR3 nucleotide sequence: TGTACCGTGAAACAGGGGGCAAATGAGCAGTTCTTC.

The V gene is TRBV7-6, the J gene TRBJ2-5, with 10 bases lining up with TRBD2. Germline CDR1 reads SGHVS; CDR2 reads FNYEAQ. The trim removed 4 bases at V and 3 bases at J, leaving 2 bases unmatched. CDR3 length equals 14 residues. CDR3 sequence (DNA): TGTGCCAGCAGCTCTAGCGGGGGAGAAGAGACCCAGTACTTC. Protein: CASSSSGGEETQYF.

The chain combines TRBV7-2 with TRBJ2-1, with TRBD2 identical over 8 bases. The V gene's germline CDR1 is SGHTA and CDR2 FQGNSA. The CDR3 totals 16 residues. With 5 bases clipped from V and 2 bases from J, the junction kept 8 bases outside the gene matches. The CDR3 DNA reads TGTGCCAGCAGCCTCAGCGGGGGAGGCCCCTACAATGAGCAGTTCTTC. Its translation is CASSLSGGGPYNEQFF.

In nucleotides, the CDR3 is TGTGCCAGTAGTATGCGAGGGGGTGTGAGAGAGACCCAGTACTTC. Its translation is CASSMRGGVRETQYF. The J gene is TRBJ2-5, the V gene TRBV19; tentative D call: TRBD1 (6 bases). The CDR3 has 15 amino acids. Trimming shortened V by 3 bases and J by 4 bases, and 15 bases separated the two germline ends. Germline V lookup: CDR1 LNHDA, CDR2 SQIVND (reference sequence). Variable domain in full (rest from reference TRBV19 and TRBJ2-5): DGGITQSPKYLFRKEGQNVTLSCEQNLNHDAMYWYRQDPGQGLRLIYYSQIVNDFQKGDIAEGYSVSREKKESFPLTVTSAQKNPTAFYLCASSMRGGVRETQYFGPGTRLLVL.

V usage is TRBV2 and J usage is TRBJ1-5; D gene uncertain. Germline V gene data show CDR1 as SNHLY and CDR2 as FYNNEI. The germline V and J ends were trimmed by 4 bases and 1 base, with 14 bases remaining between them. The CDR3 length is 16 residues. The CDR3 nucleotides read TGTGCCAGCAGTGGGAGAGGTGTCGGAAGCAATCAGCCCCAGCATTTT. The encoded protein is CASSGRGVGSNQPQHF. Full variable domain (rest looked up from reference TRBV2 and TRBJ1-5): EPEVTQTPSHQVTQMGQEVILRCVPISNHLYFYWYRQILGQKVEFLVSFYNNEISEKSEIFDDQFSVERPDGSNFTLKIRSTKLEDSAMYFCASSGRGVGSNQPQHFGDGTRLSIL.

This rearrangement joins TRBV7-6 to TRBJ2-5; TRBD1 aligns across 7 bases. The CDR3 length is 16 residues. Germline V CDR1 and CDR2: SGHVS, FNYEAQ. Germline trimming cut 2 bases from V and 2 bases from J; bases unmatched to any gene: 8. The CDR3 is CASSLNRGVEQETQYF. The CDR3 bases are TGTGCCAGCAGCTTAAACAGGGGTGTTGAACAAGAGACCCAGTACTTC.

Concerning this clone: This CDR3 is also generated by other DNA sequences in the sample. V and J are TRBV7-3 and TRBJ2-3; D remains ambiguous. The CDR3 runs 14 residues. CDR1 is SGHTA and CDR2 is FQGTGA in the germline V gene. V dropped 2 bases and J dropped 0 bases, with 6 bases sitting between them. CDR3 in amino acids: CASSLGHSTDTQYF. CDR3 coding DNA: TGTGCCAGCAGCTTAGGCCATAGCACAGATACGCAGTATTTT.

This chain connects TRBV20-1 to TRBJ2-7, with 7 bases matching TRBD1. Germline trimming cut 3 bases from V and 5 bases from J; bases unmatched to any gene: 1. Per the germline V gene, CDR1 is DFQATT and CDR2 is SNEGSKA (reference sequence). CDR3 length: 11 residues. The CDR3 coding sequence is TGCAGTGCTAGCGACAGGGACGAGCAGTACTTC. Amino acid sequence: CSASDRDEQYF.

V gene TRBV7-9 combines with J gene TRBJ2-7; 7 nucleotides agree with TRBD2. The V gene's germline CDR1 is SEHNR and CDR2 FQNEAQ (reference sequence). V lost 0 bases and J lost 0; bases outside the gene matches: 11. The CDR3 loop spans 18 amino acids. CDR3 sequence reads: CASSLAIGGRSSSYEQYF. CDR3 bases: TGTGCCAGCAGCTTAGCGATTGGCGGGAGAAGCAGCTCCTACGAGCAGTACTTC.

This chain links TRBV28 with TRBJ1-1; D is possibly TRBD1 (6 bases). The V gene lost 6 bases and the J gene lost 5 bases, with 16 bases spanning the gap. Per germline, CDR1 MDHEN and CDR2 SYDVKM. The CDR3 spans 14 residues. The CDR3 protein is CASSLRDTGTEAFF. The DNA of the CDR3 is TGTGCCAGCAGCCTCCGGGACACGGGGACTGAAGCTTTCTTT.

The rearrangement uses TRBV19 and TRBJ2-3; TRBD2 agrees at 7 bases. Trimming cost V 6 bases and J 5 bases; bases outside gene matches: 11. The CDR3 consists of 15 residues. Germline loops: CDR1 LNHDA, CDR2 SQIVND (reference sequence). The CDR3 region has the DNA TGTGCCAGTAGCTGGGGAGGGACTGAGGGAGATACGCAGTATTTT. Its translation is CASSWGGTEGDTQYF. Filled out from reference TRBV19 and TRBJ2-3, the complete variable domain reads DGGITQSPKYLFRKEGQNVTLSCEQNLNHDAMYWYRQDPGQGLRLIYYSQIVNDFQKGDIAEGYSVSREKKESFPLTVTSAQKNPTAFYLCASSWGGTEGDTQYFGPGTRLTVL.